A selection of T cell receptor beta chains follows, all from one sample in a study of beta chain features in type 1 diabetes. The data were produced by immunoSEQ multiplex PCR, yet TCRdb's version contains in-frame clones alone and is incomplete. The sample includes about 140,000 clones, 9% to 10% of them seen just once. The sample was central memory CD4+ T cells from blood. The receptors come from a woman aged 40 to 50 in good health. The conserved cysteine and the conserved F or W are not part of the CDR3 here. Fields, in order: CDR3 protein, D gene, V gene. A D gene is named only where the DNA matches it firmly.

cdr3_aa: ASSIERIRSQPQH
d_call: -
v_call: TRBV19

cdr3_aa: ASSGRTGINTEAF
d_call: TRBD1
v_call: TRBV25-1

cdr3_aa: ASSLRQGIDEQF
d_call: -
v_call: TRBV7-9

cdr3_aa: ASSQSGGIYGYT
d_call: -
v_call: TRBV7-9

cdr3_aa: ASSLQRGEQETQY
d_call: TRBD2
v_call: TRBV5-4

cdr3_aa: ASSLGWESNQPQH
d_call: -
v_call: TRBV7-8

cdr3_aa: ASRGVGTDLGELF
d_call: TRBD1
v_call: TRBV6-5

cdr3_aa: SVSGGQGLFNYYEQY
d_call: TRBD1
v_call: TRBV29-1

cdr3_aa: ASSLSAGGSTGELF
d_call: TRBD2
v_call: TRBV27

cdr3_aa: ASSVVAGGQETQY
d_call: TRBD2
v_call: TRBV5-4

cdr3_aa: ASSKGTSGQETQY
d_call: TRBD2
v_call: TRBV11-2

cdr3_aa: ASSPSGGPYEQY
d_call: TRBD2
v_call: TRBV7-2

cdr3_aa: ASSISPSETQY
d_call: -
v_call: TRBV19

cdr3_aa: ASSYLTGVAGNTIY
d_call: TRBD1
v_call: TRBV6-5

cdr3_aa: ASSERGQGAMNSPLH
d_call: TRBD1
v_call: TRBV6-1

cdr3_aa: ASSYGGSGAMGEQY
d_call: TRBD2
v_call: TRBV6-6

cdr3_aa: ASSRSDTQY
d_call: -
v_call: TRBV6-5

cdr3_aa: ASSPGATEAF
d_call: -
v_call: TRBV18

cdr3_aa: ASSFYQRGGPGELF
d_call: TRBD2
v_call: TRBV7-9

cdr3_aa: ASSTNRGVYPEAF
d_call: TRBD1
v_call: TRBV19

cdr3_aa: ASKLTGGSGEQY
d_call: TRBD1
v_call: TRBV6-5

cdr3_aa: ASSPPGTRTSDTQY
d_call: TRBD2
v_call: TRBV7-9

cdr3_aa: ASSQDQGLAGEQF
d_call: TRBD2
v_call: TRBV4-2

cdr3_aa: ASTDRAVYNEQF
d_call: TRBD1
v_call: TRBV6-5

cdr3_aa: AIKGTGTTDTQY
d_call: TRBD1
v_call: TRBV10-3

cdr3_aa: ASSAGANVLT
d_call: -
v_call: TRBV9

cdr3_aa: ASSQGDSLTDTQY
d_call: -
v_call: TRBV4-3

cdr3_aa: ASSLYRDAEQY
d_call: -
v_call: TRBV7-2

cdr3_aa: ASSFSSGAVLEQF
d_call: TRBD2
v_call: TRBV7-2

cdr3_aa: SAGTGNTEAF
d_call: TRBD1
v_call: TRBV29-1

cdr3_aa: ASSAMDRVGTQY
d_call: TRBD1
v_call: TRBV6-1

cdr3_aa: ASSFYLGELF
d_call: -
v_call: TRBV27

cdr3_aa: AISEGQGNYGYT
d_call: -
v_call: TRBV10-3

cdr3_aa: ASSLADNEQF
d_call: -
v_call: TRBV7-9

cdr3_aa: ASSGNDRDSNQPQH
d_call: TRBD1
v_call: TRBV25-1

cdr3_aa: ASSLRLAGDTQY
d_call: TRBD2
v_call: TRBV9

cdr3_aa: ASSGGLAGYNEQF
d_call: TRBD2
v_call: TRBV18

cdr3_aa: ASSLELAGIGSRY
d_call: TRBD2
v_call: TRBV11-2

cdr3_aa: ASTFRGQDVTEAF
d_call: TRBD1
v_call: TRBV27

cdr3_aa: ASSPPGTGHEQY
d_call: TRBD1
v_call: TRBV23-1

cdr3_aa: ASSEGLAGDSYEQY
d_call: TRBD2
v_call: TRBV6-1

cdr3_aa: ASAGTGGQPQH
d_call: TRBD1
v_call: TRBV27

cdr3_aa: ASSAWTAPNTEAF
d_call: -
v_call: TRBV19

cdr3_aa: ASRSWDSSFYGYT
d_call: TRBD1
v_call: TRBV27

cdr3_aa: ASSYQRSYEQY
d_call: -
v_call: TRBV7-2

cdr3_aa: ASSQEGMTSGGARDTQY
d_call: TRBD2
v_call: TRBV4-2

cdr3_aa: ASNEQGVVKTQY
d_call: -
v_call: TRBV6-1

cdr3_aa: AISESRAGGGYEQY
d_call: TRBD1
v_call: TRBV10-3

cdr3_aa: ASSRGVAGGTSYEQY
d_call: TRBD2
v_call: TRBV7-9

cdr3_aa: ASSQGTSGGWETQY
d_call: TRBD2
v_call: TRBV4-1

cdr3_aa: ASSSWGRGASYNEQF
d_call: TRBD2
v_call: TRBV7-9

cdr3_aa: ASSFRRSEVSGANVLT
d_call: -
v_call: TRBV11-2

cdr3_aa: ASSPPGTDEQY
d_call: TRBD1
v_call: TRBV18

cdr3_aa: SVTGTGGGVGQF
d_call: TRBD1
v_call: TRBV29-1

cdr3_aa: ASSLGRLAVRDEQF
d_call: TRBD2
v_call: TRBV11-2